These 27 T cell receptor beta chains were sequenced from one sample in a study of cytomegalovirus exposure and HLA in healthy donors. PCR amplification relied on 60 Vbeta primers (plus 13 Jbeta primers). Clones were read by immunoSEQ multiplex PCR, and TCRdb kept only the in-frame ones, dropping some. The data show over 110,000 clones, with around 83% seen just once and roughly 1.2% held by the top ten. Source material: PBMCs. These receptor sequences come from a male donor in good health and CMV-seropositive.

This chain uses TRBV2 with TRBJ2-1; D perhaps matches TRBD2 (6 bases). Per the germline V gene, CDR1 is SNHLY and CDR2 is FYNNEI. The CDR3 contains 12 residues. Trimming cost V 7 bases and J 10 bases, with 14 bases left between them. Written as DNA, the CDR3 is TGTGCCAGCAACCCCGGAGGGCGAGAGCAGTTCTTC. Amino acids: CASNPGGREQFF.

This clone was counted only a few times. The chain combines TRBV18 with TRBJ2-2, with 8 nucleotides matching TRBD1. CDR1 and CDR2 (germline): KGHSH, LQKENI. There are 15 residues in the CDR3. J lost 5 bases, V lost 3 bases, and 5 bases had no gene match. This CDR3 reads CASSPTGVSTGELFF. The CDR3 DNA is TGTGCCAGCTCACCGACAGGGGTGTCGACCGGGGAGCTGTTTTTT.

The chain has TRBV27 and TRBJ2-3; no definite D call. From germline, CDR1 is MNHEY and CDR2 SMNVEV (reference sequence). V was trimmed by 0 bases and J by 11 bases, leaving 15 bases between them. The CDR3 contains 14 residues. The CDR3 here is CASSLSLGALGQYF. The DNA of the CDR3 is TGTGCCAGCAGTTTATCGTTGGGCGCTTTGGGGCAGTATTTT.

The chain couples TRBV27 to TRBJ1-6; tentatively, D is TRBD1 (5 bases). The V end was cut by 3 bases, the J end by 7 bases, with 10 bases between. CDR3 length: 14 residues. Germline lookup yields CDR1 MNHEY and CDR2 SMNVEV (reference sequence). CDR3 sequence (DNA): TGTGCCAGCAGTTTTCAGGGCTCGAATTCACCCCTCCACTTT. This codes for CASSFQGSNSPLHF.

V usage is TRBV5-4 and J usage is TRBJ1-2; D ambiguous. This CDR3 is 12 amino acids long. Germline V lookup: CDR1 SGHNT, CDR2 YYREEE (reference sequence). V dropped 2 bases and J dropped 5 bases, with 7 bases sitting between them. The CDR3 nucleotides are TGTGCCAGCAGCTTCTCGGGGTATGGCTACACCTTC. This gives the protein CASSFSGYGYTF.

V is TRBV11-2 and J is TRBJ1-3, with 7 bases that match TRBD1. The V gene end was trimmed by 5 bases and the J gene end by 2 bases; junction bases not matched to a gene: 6. This CDR3 contains 15 residues. Germline values: CDR1 SGHAT, CDR2 FQNNGV. CDR3 bases: TGTGCCAGCAGCCGAACAGGGGATCCTGGAAACACCATATATTTT. Its translation is CASSRTGDPGNTIYF. Filled out from reference TRBV11-2 and TRBJ1-3, the complete variable domain reads EAGVAQSPRYKIIEKRQSVAFWCNPISGHATLYWYQQILGQGPKLLIQFQNNGVVDDSQLPKDRFSAERLKGVDSTLKIQPAKLEDSAVYLCASSRTGDPGNTIYFGEGSWLTVV.

This chain links TRBV5-8 with TRBJ1-1, with D maybe TRBD1 (5 bases). Trimming removed 0 bases from V and 11 bases from J, with 17 bases in between. Germline assignment: CDR1 SGHTS and CDR2 YDEGEE. The CDR3 sequence is 14 residues long. The CDR3 spells CASSLGDQGSSAFF. The CDR3 coding sequence is TGTGCCAGCAGCTTGGGAGATCAGGGTTCTTCGGCTTTCTTT. Filled out from reference TRBV5-8 and TRBJ1-1, the complete variable domain reads EAGVTQSPTHLIKTRGQQATLRCSPISGHTSVYWYQQALGLGLQFLLWYDEGEERNRGNFPPRFSGRQFPNYSSELNVNALELEDSALYLCASSLGDQGSSAFFGQGTRLTVV.

The V call is TRBV5-8, the J call TRBJ1-2, with 8 bases fitting TRBD1. V lost 3 bases to trimming and J lost 2 bases; unmatched junction nucleotides: 9. Looked up from germline, CDR1 is SGHTS and CDR2 is YDEGEE. The CDR3 contains 16 residues. In DNA, the CDR3 is TGTGCCAGCAGCTCCTACTGGACAGGGAGCAACTATGGCTACACCTTC. Translating it yields CASSSYWTGSNYGYTF.

The genes are TRBV10-3 and TRBJ2-3; 12 positions agree with TRBD2. The J segment lost 2 bases and the V segment lost 4 bases, leaving 4 bases of the junction unmatched. The CDR3 length is 16 residues. Germline loops: CDR1 ENHRY, CDR2 SYGVKD. The CDR3 DNA is TGTGCCATCAGTGTCACTAGCGGGGGGTCCACAGATACGCAGTATTTT. It encodes CAISVTSGGSTDTQYF.

V and J are TRBV29-1 and TRBJ1-4; perhaps TRBD1 as D (6 bases). This CDR3 is 13 amino acids long. V lost 6 bases to trimming and J lost 3 bases, with 11 bases between them. Germline V gene data show CDR1 as SQVTM and CDR2 as ANQGSEA. This chain's CDR3 is CSVARTANEKLFF. CDR3 coding DNA: TGCAGCGTGGCCCGGACAGCTAATGAAAAACTGTTTTTT.

The chain recombines TRBV5-4 with TRBJ2-7, with TRBD2 matching 7 bases. Trimming took 4 bases from V and 6 from J; bases not matched to a gene: 10. This CDR3 is built from 14 residues. Per the germline V gene, CDR1 is SGHNT and CDR2 is YYREEE (reference sequence). CDR3 residues: CASSLGLGGGEQYF. The CDR3 DNA sequence: TGTGCCAGCAGCCTCGGACTAGGTGGGGGCGAGCAGTACTTC. Based on the CDR3 plus reference TRBV5-4 and TRBJ2-7, the full variable domain is ETGVTQSPTHLIKTRGQQVTLRCSSQSGHNTVSWYQQALGQGPQFIFQYYREEENGRGNFPPRFSGLQFPNYSSELNVNALELDDSALYLCASSLGLGGGEQYFGPGTRLTVT.

V usage is TRBV28 and J usage is TRBJ2-7; weak D call: TRBD1 (5 bases). CDR1 MDHEN and CDR2 SYDVKM come from the germline V gene. The CDR3 spans 13 residues. Between the trimmed V and J ends, which lost 8 bases and 2 bases, there was a span of 13 bases. CDR3 sequence (DNA): TGTGCCAGCGGACAAGGGCGGCCCTACGAGCAGTACTTC. Amino acid sequence: CASGQGRPYEQYF.

As DNA, the CDR3 is TGTGCCAGCAGCAGGATTTCGGACAGAACCTACGAGCAGTACTTC. Its translation is CASSRISDRTYEQYF. The V call is TRBV5-4, the J call TRBJ2-7; weak D call: TRBD1 (6 bases). V dropped 4 bases and J dropped 2 bases, with 16 bases sitting between them. The CDR3 totals 15 residues. CDR1 is SGHNT and CDR2 is YYREEE in the germline V gene (reference sequence).

The chain couples TRBV14 to TRBJ2-1; 9 nucleotides align to TRBD2. V dropped 1 base and J dropped 3; count of bases not matched to a gene: 4. CDR3 size: 16 residues. CDR1 and CDR2 from the germline V gene are SGHDN and FVKESK. CDR3 loop: CASSQVLAGSYNEQFF. The CDR3 DNA reads TGTGCCAGCAGCCAAGTCCTAGCGGGAAGCTACAATGAGCAGTTCTTC.

The rearrangement joins TRBV4-2 to TRBJ2-5; D is ambiguous. There are 14 residues in the CDR3. Trimming removed 0 bases from V and 1 base from J, with 6 bases in between. Per the germline V gene, CDR1 is LGHNA and CDR2 is YNFKEQ. CDR3 coding DNA: TGTGCCAGCAGCCAAGATCCTAGCCAAGAGACCCAGTACTTC. Translation: CASSQDPSQETQYF.

This clone was detected a few times. V and J are TRBV4-1 and TRBJ2-2, with 8 bases matching TRBD1. Per the germline V gene, CDR1 is MGHRA and CDR2 is YSYEKL. CDR3 size: 15 residues. J lost 2 bases, V lost 6 bases, and 5 bases had no gene match. This chain's CDR3 is CASRSTGVNTGELFF. In nucleotides, the CDR3 is TGCGCCAGCAGATCGACAGGGGTTAACACCGGGGAGCTGTTTTTT.

This clone was detected only a few times. The chain links TRBV5-4 to TRBJ2-3; TRBD2 agrees at 7 bases. J gave up 2 bases and V 1 base, and 7 bases lay outside the gene matches. This CDR3 contains 16 residues. Germline lookup yields CDR1 SGHNT and CDR2 YYREEE (reference sequence). CDR3 bases: TGTGCCAGCAGCTTGTTCAGGGCGGGGGACACAGATACGCAGTATTTT. Encoded protein: CASSLFRAGDTDTQYF.

V is TRBV2 and J is TRBJ2-4; D is unclear. Germline loops: CDR1 SNHLY, CDR2 FYNNEI. The CDR3 sequence is 12 residues long. V was cut by 6 bases and J by 8 bases, with 11 bases left in between. This chain's CDR3 is CASSDAGYIQYF. The CDR3 DNA follows: TGTGCCAGCAGCGACGCCGGGTACATTCAGTACTTC.

The V and J genes are TRBV5-1 and TRBJ2-1, with a possible D match to TRBD2 (6 bases). Per the germline V gene, CDR1 is SGHRS and CDR2 is YFSETQ. This CDR3 has 14 residues. Between the trimmed V and J ends, which lost 0 bases and 8 bases, there was a span of 12 bases. CDR3 DNA sequence: TGCGCCAGCAGCTTGGCGGGAGCCATCCATGAGCAGTTCTTC. Translated, it gives CASSLAGAIHEQFF. Filled out from reference TRBV5-1 and TRBJ2-1, the complete variable domain reads KAGVTQTPRYLIKTRGQQVTLSCSPISGHRSVSWYQQTPGQGLQFLFEYFSETQRNKGNFPGRFSGRQFSNSRSEMNVSTLELGDSALYLCASSLAGAIHEQFFGPGTRLTVL.

The chain uses TRBV7-8 and TRBJ2-5, with 9 bases aligning to TRBD2. Per the germline V gene, CDR1 is SGHVS and CDR2 is FQNEAQ. J was trimmed by 7 bases and V by 1 base; bases with no gene match: 10. The CDR3 is 16 amino acids. CDR3 nucleotides: TGTGCCAGCAGCTTAGTTTCTAGCGGGGTTTTCGGGACCCAGTACTTC. It codes for CASSLVSSGVFGTQYF.

The chain joins TRBV29-1 to TRBJ1-3; D ambiguous. The CDR3 is made up of 14 amino acids. Looked up from germline, CDR1 is SQVTM and CDR2 is ANQGSEA. V gave up 1 base and J gave up 1 base, with 8 bases separating them. CDR3 sequence: CSVEGPGSGNTIYF. CDR3 in DNA: TGCAGCGTTGAAGGACCCGGGTCTGGAAACACCATATATTTT.

The CDR3 region is CATSRDTTTGLNYGYTF. In nucleotides, the CDR3 is TGTGCCACCAGCAGAGATACGACGACAGGCCTTAACTATGGCTACACCTTC. This chain joins TRBV15 and TRBJ1-2; weak D call: TRBD1 (6 bases). The CDR3 totals 17 residues. V shed 0 bases and J shed 1 base, with 15 bases lying between them. CDR1 LNHNV and CDR2 YYDKDF come from the germline V gene (reference sequence).

The chain uses TRBV28 and TRBJ2-1; TRBD2 matches at 9 bases. This CDR3 is built from 14 residues. V lost 4 bases, J lost 7 bases, and 5 bases stayed unmatched. The V gene's germline CDR1 is MDHEN and CDR2 SYDVKM. The CDR3 loop reads CASSSGGRVNEQFF. DNA for the CDR3: TGTGCCAGCAGTTCGGGCGGGAGGGTGAATGAGCAGTTCTTC.

V usage is TRBV13 and J usage is TRBJ2-3; weak D call: TRBD1 (5 bases). Trimming pared 4 bases from V and 2 bases from J, leaving 10 bases between. The germline V gene has CDR1 PRHDT and CDR2 FYEKMQ (reference sequence). The CDR3 extends over 14 amino acids. CDR3 residues: CASSSQTDTDTQYF. Here the CDR3 DNA reads TGTGCCAGCAGCTCCCAGACAGACACAGATACGCAGTATTTT.

The chain has TRBV13 and TRBJ1-2; weak D call: TRBD1 (6 bases). Trimming cost V 6 bases and J 2 bases, with 16 bases left between them. CDR1 is PRHDT, CDR2 FYEKMQ, per germline (reference sequence). This CDR3 has 15 residues. The CDR3 reads CASRLGGAGNYGYTF. CDR3 sequence (DNA): TGTGCCAGCAGGCTAGGGGGGGCAGGGAACTATGGCTACACCTTC.

The V call is TRBV23-1, the J call TRBJ2-7; possibly TRBD2 for D (6 bases). TRBV23-1 is flagged as an ORF with uncertain function. Trimming stripped 4 bases from V and 3 bases from J, with 13 bases between. The CDR3 extends over 14 amino acids. The CDR3: CASSPMGTLYEQYF. DNA of the CDR3: TGCGCCAGCAGTCCGATGGGGACTCTCTACGAGCAGTACTTC.

The gene calls are TRBV9 and TRBJ1-2; D possibly corresponds to TRBD1 (5 bases). With 0 bases removed from V and 4 bases from J, the gap between germline ends came to 7 bases. CDR3 length equals 13 residues. Germline loops: CDR1 SGDLS, CDR2 YYNGEE. The CDR3 nucleotides read TGTGCCAGCAGCGTAGGGGGCACCTATGGCTACACCTTC. Translation gives CASSVGGTYGYTF.